A selection of T cell receptor beta chains follows, all from one sample in a study of OX40 agonist ivuxolimab in advanced cancers. The assay was immunoSEQ multiplex PCR, and TCRdb's table has in-frame clones only and misses some. The sample yields some 69,000 clones, approximately 80% seen once. This material consisted of CD4+ or CD8+ T cells sorted from blood, taken in a trial of the OX40 agonist ivuxolimab. The receptors come from an adult with an advanced solid tumor such as melanoma, head and neck, liver or kidney cancer. Both conserved end residues are part of each CDR3. The D gene is left open where the match is weak. Clone size is shown for a subset of rows, as once, few, many or a class of expanded clone.

v_gene	d_gene	abundance	j_gene	CDR3aa	CDR3nt
TRBV28	NA	NA	TRBJ1-2	CASSSLNYGYTF	TGTGCCAGCAGTTCACTTAACTATGGCTACACCTTC
TRBV5-1	NA	NA	TRBJ2-5	CASSLQSNQETQYF	TGCGCCAGCAGCTTACAGAGCAACCAAGAGACCCAGTACTTC
TRBV27	NA	NA	TRBJ2-1	CASSPRGSIDNEQFF	TGTGCCAGCAGCCCTCGGGGGAGCATAGACAATGAGCAGTTCTTC
TRBV7-8	NA	NA	TRBJ2-5	CASSGNQETQYF	TGTGCCAGCAGCGGGAACCAAGAGACCCAGTACTTC
TRBV7-6	NA	NA	TRBJ1-4	CASSLFARGSTNEKLFF	TGTGCCAGCAGCCTATTTGCGAGGGGGTCTACTAATGAAAAACTGTTTTTT
TRBV27	TRBD2	once	TRBJ2-5	CASSFSGRRETQYF	TGTGCCAGCAGTTTCAGCGGGAGGAGGGAGACCCAGTACTTC
TRBV5-1	TRBD1	NA	TRBJ2-7	CASSPGTGGYEQYF	TGCGCCAGCAGCCCCGGGACAGGGGGCTACGAGCAGTACTTC
TRBV11-2	TRBD2	NA	TRBJ2-1	CASSSGGGAFRNEQFF	TGTGCCAGCAGCTCGGGCGGGGGGGCCTTTAGAAATGAGCAGTTCTTC
TRBV4-1	TRBD1	NA	TRBJ1-5	CASSPVPGQLNQPQHF	TGCGCCAGCAGCCCCGTCCCGGGACAGCTGAATCAGCCCCAGCATTTT
TRBV11-2	TRBD1	NA	TRBJ2-7	CASGRDRSYEQYF	TGTGCCAGCGGCCGGGACAGGTCCTACGAGCAGTACTTC
TRBV28	TRBD1	NA	TRBJ1-5	CASSLTGSGQPQHF	TGTGCCAGCAGCTTGACAGGGAGTGGACAGCCCCAGCATTTT
TRBV5-1	NA	NA	TRBJ2-3	CASSLPGEDTQYF	TGCGCCAGCAGCTTGCCGGGAGAAGATACGCAGTATTTT
TRBV28	TRBD1	once	TRBJ1-6	CASSLPRQGHSPLHF	TGTGCCAGCAGTTTGCCCCGACAGGGACATTCACCCCTCCACTTT
TRBV27	NA	NA	TRBJ1-2	CASSFRDNYGYTF	TGTGCCAGCAGTTTTCGGGATAACTATGGCTACACCTTC
TRBV5-1	TRBD1	NA	TRBJ2-1	CASSQDGTGNFNEQFF	TGCGCCAGCAGCCAGGACGGGACAGGGAACTTCAATGAGCAGTTCTTC
TRBV12-5	NA	NA	TRBJ1-2	CASGLDNRYGYTF	TGTGCTAGTGGTTTGGACAATCGTTATGGCTACACCTTC
TRBV5-1	TRBD1	once	TRBJ2-7	CASSLAQGAGEQYF	TGCGCCAGCAGCCTAGCACAGGGGGCGGGCGAGCAGTACTTC
TRBV15	NA	NA	TRBJ1-2	CATSGDSNYGYTF	TGTGCCACCAGCGGCGATTCTAACTATGGCTACACCTTC
TRBV4-1	TRBD2	NA	TRBJ2-3	CASSVPTSGGADTQYF	TGCGCCAGCAGCGTACCGACTAGCGGGGGGGCAGATACGCAGTATTTT
TRBV27	TRBD1	NA	TRBJ1-2	CASSPGQGYDYGYTF	TGTGCCAGCAGTCCAGGACAGGGATACGACTATGGCTACACCTTC
TRBV5-4	TRBD1	NA	TRBJ2-5	CASSLRLGQKETQYF	TGTGCCAGCAGCTTGAGGTTGGGACAGAAAGAGACCCAGTACTTC
TRBV9	TRBD1	NA	TRBJ2-5	CASSVAGQGRAETQYF	TGTGCCAGCAGCGTAGCCGGACAGGGGCGAGCGGAGACCCAGTACTTC
TRBV4-1	TRBD1	few	TRBJ2-2	CASSRELGQRNTGELFF	TGCGCCAGCAGCCGAGAATTGGGACAGCGAAACACCGGGGAGCTGTTTTTT
TRBV6-5	NA	few	TRBJ1-1	CASSYSRGNTEAFF	TGTGCCAGCAGTTACTCGAGGGGGAACACTGAAGCTTTCTTT
TRBV6-1	NA	NA	TRBJ2-7	CASSDSRTRAYEQYF	TGTGCCAGCAGTGATAGCCGGACAAGGGCTTACGAGCAGTACTTC
TRBV2	NA	NA	TRBJ2-7	CASRGTGLWEQYF	TGTGCCAGCAGGGGGACCGGACTCTGGGAGCAGTACTTC
TRBV18	TRBD1	NA	TRBJ1-1	CASSIGQGSTEAFF	TGTGCCAGCTCAATCGGACAGGGAAGCACTGAAGCTTTCTTT
TRBV2	NA	once	TRBJ1-3	CASTGGTGNTIYF	TGTGCCAGCACCGGGGGAACTGGAAACACCATATATTTT
TRBV19	NA	NA	TRBJ1-5	CASSMKFNQPQHF	TGTGCCAGTAGTATGAAGTTCAATCAGCCCCAGCATTTT
TRBV12-5	NA	NA	TRBJ2-5	CASGFLTNKETQYF	TGTGCTAGTGGTTTCTTGACTAATAAAGAGACCCAGTACTTC
TRBV5-1	TRBD1	once	TRBJ1-1	CASKKGANTEAFF	TGCGCCAGCAAAAAGGGGGCGAACACTGAAGCTTTCTTT
TRBV19	TRBD1	once	TRBJ1-6	CASSGTGGDNSPLHF	TGTGCCAGTAGCGGGACAGGTGGTGATAATTCACCCCTCCACTTT
TRBV9	NA	NA	TRBJ1-1	CASSEGPSPQGSPNTEAFF	TGTGCCAGCAGCGAGGGGCCCTCTCCACAGGGTTCACCGAACACTGAAGCTTTCTTT
TRBV2	TRBD1	NA	TRBJ2-1	CASSDRQGANNEQFF	TGTGCCAGCAGCGATAGACAGGGGGCTAATAATGAGCAGTTCTTC
TRBV5-4	NA	NA	TRBJ1-1	CASSPRDTEAFF	TGTGCCAGCAGCCCCCGGGACACTGAAGCTTTCTTT
TRBV5-6	NA	NA	TRBJ2-1	CASSSGLSRGEQFF	TGTGCCAGCAGCTCCGGACTCTCCCGGGGTGAGCAGTTCTTC
TRBV11-2	NA	NA	TRBJ2-5	CASSLGSKGTQYF	TGTGCCAGCAGCTTAGGTAGTAAAGGGACCCAGTACTTC
TRBV6-5	TRBD2	NA	TRBJ2-7	CASTLRLAEEQYF	TGTGCCAGCACCCTCCGGCTAGCGGAGGAGCAGTACTTC
TRBV30	NA	few	TRBJ1-1	CAWGPGAFF	TGTGCCTGGGGACCGGGAGCTTTCTTT
TRBV28	NA	once	TRBJ2-3	CASSWGQSSTDTQYF	TGTGCCAGCAGTTGGGGGCAGTCTAGCACAGATACGCAGTATTTT
TRBV5-1	NA	NA	TRBJ1-5	CASSLGDSSNQPQHF	TGCGCCAGCAGCTTGGGGGACTCTAGCAATCAGCCCCAGCATTTT
TRBV28	TRBD1	NA	TRBJ2-2	CASSRDRGSTGELFF	TGTGCCAGCAGCCGGGACAGGGGAAGCACCGGGGAGCTGTTTTTT
TRBV6-6	TRBD1	NA	TRBJ2-7	CASSRQGANEQYF	TGTGCCAGCAGTCGACAGGGGGCGAACGAGCAGTACTTC
TRBV6-1	NA	NA	TRBJ2-3	CASSQSAKDTQYF	TGTGCCAGCAGTCAAAGTGCGAAAGATACGCAGTATTTT
TRBV19	NA	NA	TRBJ2-4	CASSIGPGSVAKNIQYF	TGTGCCAGTAGTATAGGCCCGGGTTCAGTGGCCAAAAACATTCAGTACTTC
TRBV27	NA	NA	TRBJ1-1	CASSPDGITEAFF	TGTGCCAGCAGTCCCGACGGTATAACTGAAGCTTTCTTT
TRBV5-6	TRBD2	NA	TRBJ2-7	CASASSGRTYEQYF	TGTGCCAGCGCCTCTAGCGGGAGGACCTACGAGCAGTACTTC
TRBV9	NA	NA	TRBJ1-3	CASSARMGAGNTIYF	TGTGCCAGCAGCGCCCGTATGGGGGCTGGAAACACCATATATTTT
TRBV5-5	TRBD2	NA	TRBJ2-2	CASSSREGYTGELFF	TGTGCCAGCAGCTCTCGGGAGGGCTACACCGGGGAGCTGTTTTTT
TRBV2	TRBD2	NA	TRBJ2-3	CASRRTSGTTDTQYF	TGTGCCAGCAGACGGACTAGCGGGACTACAGATACGCAGTATTTT
TRBV27	NA	few	TRBJ2-1	CASSFRQGAGSGSPMEQFF	TGTGCCAGCAGTTTCCGACAGGGGGCGGGTAGCGGGAGCCCGATGGAGCAGTTCTTC